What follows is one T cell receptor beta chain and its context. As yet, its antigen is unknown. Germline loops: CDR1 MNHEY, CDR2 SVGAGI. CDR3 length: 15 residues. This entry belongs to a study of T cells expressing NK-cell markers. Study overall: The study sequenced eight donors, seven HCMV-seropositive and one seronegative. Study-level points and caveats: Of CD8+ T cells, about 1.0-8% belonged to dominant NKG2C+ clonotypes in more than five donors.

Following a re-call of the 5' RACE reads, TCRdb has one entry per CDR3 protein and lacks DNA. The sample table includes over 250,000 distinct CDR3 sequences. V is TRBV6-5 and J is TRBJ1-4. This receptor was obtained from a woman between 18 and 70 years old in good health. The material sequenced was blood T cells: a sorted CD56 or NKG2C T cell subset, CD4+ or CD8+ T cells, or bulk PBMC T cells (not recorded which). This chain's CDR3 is CASSFSRGPNEKLFF.